The rows below give T cell receptor beta chains drawn from one sample of a study of T cell responses to AZD1222 COVID-19 vaccine. Generated by immunoSEQ multiplex PCR, the TCRdb table keeps only in-frame clones and is missing some. The table lists some 130,000 clones, approximately 85% of them singletons. Sequenced material: peripheral blood, taken 28 days after the second dose of the MenACWY control vaccine. The receptor set was obtained from an adult who received the MenACWY meningococcal vaccine as a control. CDR3s include the opening cysteine and the closing phenylalanine or tryptophan. The D gene is left open where the match is weak. The size entry is marked missing in some rows and otherwise reads once, few, many or a size class.

v_gene	d_gene	j_gene	abundance	CDR3nt	CDR3aa
TRBV19	.	TRBJ1-2	.	TGTGCCAGTACCAAGACAGAGTATGGCTACACCTTC	CASTKTEYGYTF
TRBV9	.	TRBJ1-3	.	TGTGCCAGCAGCGTAGACAGCTCCGGAAACACCATATATTTT	CASSVDSSGNTIYF
TRBV5-1	.	TRBJ2-3	.	TGCGCCAGCAGCGACCAAGGCACAGATACGCAGTATTTT	CASSDQGTDTQYF
TRBV6-5	TRBD1	TRBJ1-5	once	TGTGCCAGCAGAACGGACAGGGGAAGCAATCAGCCCCAGCATTTT	CASRTDRGSNQPQHF
TRBV5-1	.	TRBJ2-5	.	TGCGCCAGCAGCCACGGACAAAACACGTTAGAGACCCAGTACTTC	CASSHGQNTLETQYF
TRBV5-4	.	TRBJ1-1	.	TGTGCCAGCAGCTTGGCCGAGGTTAGGGGGAACACTGAAGCTTTCTTT	CASSLAEVRGNTEAFF
TRBV5-1	TRBD1	TRBJ1-1	.	TGCGCCAGCAGCTTGGACAGGGGGAACACTGAAGCTTTCTTT	CASSLDRGNTEAFF
TRBV27	TRBD1	TRBJ1-2	once	TGTGCCAGCAGTCTAACAGGGGGCAACTATGGCTACACCTTC	CASSLTGGNYGYTF
TRBV9	.	TRBJ1-1	.	TGTGCCAGCAGCTCGAGATCCCAGGGGAACACTGAAGCTTTCTTT	CASSSRSQGNTEAFF
TRBV18	.	TRBJ2-2	few	TGTGCCAGCCTCGTAACGAACACCGGGGAGCTGTTTTTT	CASLVTNTGELFF
TRBV19	.	TRBJ2-1	.	TGTGCCAGTAGTCCCCCGAATGAGAATGAGCAGTTCTTC	CASSPPNENEQFF
TRBV11-3	.	TRBJ1-1	.	TGTGCCAGCAGCTTAGACGAGGGGCTAATGAACACTGAAGCTTTCTTT	CASSLDEGLMNTEAFF
TRBV2	.	TRBJ1-1	.	TGTGCCAGCAGTGAAGGCCCAGGACTTTCTGGAGCTTTCTTT	CASSEGPGLSGAFF
TRBV7-3	.	TRBJ2-3	.	TGTGCCACAAAACTAACGCCTAGCACAGATACGCAGTATTTT	CATKLTPSTDTQYF
TRBV28	.	TRBJ1-2	.	TGTGCCAGCAGTCCGATAGGGGGTGGCTATGGCTACACCTTC	CASSPIGGGYGYTF
TRBV20-1	.	TRBJ2-1	once	TGCAGTGCTAGAGGGGGGGTCGAGCAGTTCTTC	CSARGGVEQFF
TRBV6-1	TRBD1	TRBJ1-1	once	TGTGCCAGCAGTGACGGGACAGCTATGAACACTGAAGCTTTCTTT	CASSDGTAMNTEAFF
TRBV19	TRBD1	TRBJ2-3	.	TGTGCCAGTAGTCCCGGGACAGGGATCGATACGCAGTATTTT	CASSPGTGIDTQYF
TRBV3-1/TRBV3-2	TRBD1	TRBJ1-6	.	TGTGCCAGTAGCCACCGGGGACAGGACTCCTATAATTCACCCCTCCACTTT	CASSHRGQDSYNSPLHF
TRBV24-1	.	TRBJ2-2	.	TGTGCCACCAGTGATTATGTGGGGGCGAACACCGGGGAGCTGTTTTTT	CATSDYVGANTGELFF
TRBV19	TRBD2	TRBJ2-2	.	TGTGCCAGTAGTAAGCTCGGGGGGGCGAACACCGGGGAGCTGTTTTTT	CASSKLGGANTGELFF
TRBV20-1	.	TRBJ1-4	.	TGCAGTGCCCGGGTAGGGGAAAAACTGTTTTTT	CSARVGEKLFF
TRBV6-6	.	TRBJ1-1	once	TGTGCCAGCAGTTTAGCGAACACTGAAGCTTTCTTT	CASSLANTEAFF
TRBV7-9	.	TRBJ1-6	.	TGTGCCAGCAGCTTTTCCTTTACAGACGAGAATTCACCCCTCCACTTT	CASSFSFTDENSPLHF
TRBV19	.	TRBJ1-5	.	TGTGCCAGTAGTATTGATTTCGGGGGACAGCCCCAGCATTTT	CASSIDFGGQPQHF
TRBV29-1	.	TRBJ2-3	.	TGCAGCGTTGAACTGGGGGGCACAGATACGCAGTATTTT	CSVELGGTDTQYF
TRBV19	.	TRBJ2-3	once	TGTGCCAGTAGTATTTGGGGGAGCACAGATACGCAGTATTTT	CASSIWGSTDTQYF
TRBV30	TRBD2	TRBJ2-3	.	TGTGCCTGGAAAGGACTAGGGGATACGCAGTATTTT	CAWKGLGDTQYF
TRBV6-5	.	TRBJ1-6	.	TGTGCCACCAACCTATTCCCGGACCTCCACTTT	CATNLFPDLHF
TRBV19	TRBD1	TRBJ1-1	.	TGTGCCAGTAGTACCCGGACACAGGGGGCGAACACTGAAGCTTTCTTT	CASSTRTQGANTEAFF
TRBV11-3	.	TRBJ2-2	.	TGTGCCAGCCACCAGGTACAGAACACCGGGGAGCTGTTTTTT	CASHQVQNTGELFF
TRBV14	.	TRBJ1-2	.	TGTGCCAGCAGCCAAGTTCTCCTGGGTGGCTACACCTTC	CASSQVLLGGYTF
TRBV16	.	TRBJ1-5	.	TGTGCCAGCAGTCAAAGGGACACCGAAAAGCCCCAGCATTTT	CASSQRDTEKPQHF
TRBV27	.	TRBJ1-2	few	TGTGCCAGCAGTTTATCAGGGTCCTATCGGGGCTACACCTTC	CASSLSGSYRGYTF
TRBV18	.	TRBJ1-4	.	TGTGCCAGCTCACCAGGGGCGGATGAAAAACTGTTTTTT	CASSPGADEKLFF
TRBV24-1	TRBD1	TRBJ2-2	once	TGTGCCACCAATAGGGGGCCGGACACCGGGGAGCTGTTTTTT	CATNRGPDTGELFF
TRBV9	.	TRBJ1-2	.	TGTGCCAGCAGCTTTCCTTCGGGAGGCTACACCTTC	CASSFPSGGYTF
TRBV29-1	TRBD2	TRBJ2-1	.	TGCAGCGGGGCCGGGACTAGCGGGGGTGAGCAGTTCTTC	CSGAGTSGGEQFF
TRBV10-3	.	TRBJ2-1	.	TGTGCCATCAGTGGCCGGATGGTAGATGAGCAGTTCTTC	CAISGRMVDEQFF
TRBV6-5	.	TRBJ1-5	.	TGTGCCAGCAGTTACTCAGGGGGGTACGGCCAGCCCCAGCATTTT	CASSYSGGYGQPQHF
TRBV28	TRBD1	TRBJ2-6	.	TGTGCCAGCAGTAGGGACAGGGGGCGCGGTGGGGCCAACGTCCTGACTTTC	CASSRDRGRGGANVLTF